These T cell receptor beta chains were read from a single sample in a study of T cells in Graves' hyperthyroidism and ophthalmopathy. TCRdb recomputed calls from the multiplex PCR reads with MiXCR, one row per CDR3 protein. The sample includes just under 750,000 distinct CDR3 sequences, roughly 32% of them seen just once. Sequencing input: blood. The receptors come from a woman in her thirties or forties with Graves' hyperthyroidism. Both conserved end residues are part of each CDR3. Each record gives: CDR3 DNA, CDR3 protein, D gene, J gene, V gene, clone size. A D gene is named only where the DNA matches it firmly. A clone size is listed for some rows: how often the clone was seen (once, few, many), or a class if it is expanded.

DNA: TGTGCCAGCAGCCCTACCCGTAATGAAAAACTGTTTTTT; CDR3: CASSPTRNEKLFF; D: NA; J: TRBJ1-4; V: TRBV3-1; size: NA
DNA: TGTGCCAGCTCACCCCAAGACTCAAGCCCCACTGAAGCTTTCTTT; CDR3: CASSPQDSSPTEAFF; D: NA; J: TRBJ1-1; V: TRBV10-2; size: few
DNA: TGCAGTGCTAGAGAAATCCAGGGCCCCTCCTATAATTCACCCCTCCACTTT; CDR3: CSAREIQGPSYNSPLHF; D: NA; J: TRBJ1-6; V: TRBV20-1; size: NA
DNA: TGCAGCGTAGGCAGGTCAAACACCGGGGAGCTGTTTTTT; CDR3: CSVGRSNTGELFF; D: NA; J: TRBJ2-2; V: TRBV29-1; size: NA
DNA: TGCGCCAGCAGCCGGACCGGGACAAGGGATTCACCCCTCCACTTT; CDR3: CASSRTGTRDSPLHF; D: NA; J: TRBJ1-6; V: TRBV4-3; size: NA
DNA: TGTGCCATCAGTGAAGACCTTTTCTATGGCTACACCTTC; CDR3: CAISEDLFYGYTF; D: NA; J: TRBJ1-2; V: TRBV10-3; size: NA
DNA: TGTGCCAGTAGTATTTCTGGCCGGACAGGGGGCACTGAAGCTTTCTTT; CDR3: CASSISGRTGGTEAFF; D: TRBD1; J: TRBJ1-1; V: TRBV19; size: few
DNA: TGTGCCAGCAGTTTAAGGGACAGGGGCCCATTTGGAAACACCATATATTTT; CDR3: CASSLRDRGPFGNTIYF; D: TRBD1; J: TRBJ1-3; V: TRBV12-3/TRBV12-4; size: few
DNA: TGTGCCATCAGTGAGTCGGGACAGGGGAATTCACCCCTCCACTTT; CDR3: CAISESGQGNSPLHF; D: TRBD1; J: TRBJ1-6; V: TRBV10-3; size: many
DNA: TGTGCCAGCAGCGTAGGGGAAGACAGCGAAGCTTTCTTT; CDR3: CASSVGEDSEAFF; D: NA; J: TRBJ1-1; V: TRBV9; size: few
DNA: TGTGCCAGCAGCTTACCCCAATTAAACACTGAAGCTTTCTTT; CDR3: CASSLPQLNTEAFF; D: NA; J: TRBJ1-1; V: TRBV5-4; size: many
DNA: TGTGCCAGCAGCTTACTGTCGGCGGGAGCCTACGAGCAGTACTTC; CDR3: CASSLLSAGAYEQYF; D: TRBD2; J: TRBJ2-7; V: TRBV7-2; size: few
DNA: TGCAGTGCTAATTGGGACAGAGATGAAAAACTGTTTTTT; CDR3: CSANWDRDEKLFF; D: TRBD1; J: TRBJ1-4; V: TRBV20-1; size: many
DNA: TGTGCCAGCAGCTTAGTACGGGCGAGCTCCTACGAGCAGTACTTC; CDR3: CASSLVRASSYEQYF; D: NA; J: TRBJ2-7; V: TRBV7-2; size: many
DNA: TGTGCCATCAGTCCGCAGGATACTACTGGAAACACCTTC; CDR3: CAISPQDTTGNTF; D: NA; J: TRBJ1-2; V: TRBV10-3; size: NA